This T cell receptor (beta chain) was captured by sequencing in a study of shared clonotypes between healthy human individuals. CDR3 length: 15 residues. The germline V gene has CDR1 SNHLY and CDR2 FYNNEI. Trimming cost V 8 bases and J 2 bases; bases outside gene matches: 9. Clones were sequenced by immunoSEQ multiplex PCR, and TCRdb holds only the in-frame ones, with some missing. Of some 1.5 million clones listed, 95% to 99% are singletons. The TCR was taken from a man younger than 45 in good health. V and J are TRBV2 and TRBJ2-3, with 8 bases that match TRBD2. The specimen sequenced was naive CD4+ T cells sorted from blood. The sample's subset: CD45RA+ positively selected. The CDR3 loop reads CASLGGRRNTDTQYF. The CDR3, as DNA: TGTGCCAGCCTCGGCGGGAGGAGAAACACAGATACGCAGTATTTT.